The rows below give T cell receptor beta chains drawn from one sample of a study of blood T cells in healthy people across ages. TCRdb processed the 5' RACE reads anew with MiXCR; each CDR3 protein has one entry. The table lists 270,000 or so distinct CDR3 sequences, roughly a quarter of them singletons. The sample taken for sequencing was blood. The source of these receptors is a woman aged 70 to 79 in good health. The CDR3 runs from the conserved cysteine through the conserved F or W. Each record gives: V gene, J gene, clone size, D gene, CDR3 protein, CDR3 DNA. The D gene is left open where the match is weak. For some rows the clone size is stated as once, few or many, or as a class when expanded; others skip it.

V gene: TRBV29-1
J gene: TRBJ1-2
clone size: NA
D gene: NA
CDR3 protein: CSFHSPGAHGYTF
CDR3 DNA: TGCAGCTTCCATAGCCCGGGGGCACATGGCTACACCTTC

V gene: TRBV3-1
J gene: TRBJ2-5
clone size: NA
D gene: TRBD1
CDR3 protein: CASSSGTGVIQTQYF
CDR3 DNA: TGTGCCAGCAGCTCCGGGACAGGGGTTATACAGACCCAGTACTTC

V gene: TRBV5-1
J gene: TRBJ2-5
clone size: few
D gene: TRBD1
CDR3 protein: CASRYTGTGGKETQYF
CDR3 DNA: TGCGCCAGCAGGTACACCGGGACAGGGGGCAAAGAGACCCAGTACTTC

V gene: TRBV28
J gene: TRBJ1-4
clone size: few
D gene: NA
CDR3 protein: CASLGGAPATNEKLFF
CDR3 DNA: TGTGCCAGCTTAGGAGGGGCGCCTGCAACTAATGAAAAACTGTTTTTT

V gene: TRBV29-1
J gene: TRBJ1-1
clone size: NA
D gene: NA
CDR3 protein: CSVQGYTEAFF
CDR3 DNA: TGCAGCGTACAGGGTTACACTGAAGCTTTCTTT

V gene: TRBV20-1
J gene: TRBJ1-1
clone size: NA
D gene: NA
CDR3 protein: CSARHDSNTEAFF
CDR3 DNA: TGCAGTGCTAGACACGACAGTAACACTGAAGCTTTCTTT

V gene: TRBV6-6
J gene: TRBJ1-2
clone size: once
D gene: NA
CDR3 protein: CASSYIGPNGYPF
CDR3 DNA: TGTGCCAGCAGTTACATAGGGCCTAATGGCTACCCCTTC

V gene: TRBV12-3/TRBV12-4
J gene: TRBJ2-3
clone size: few
D gene: NA
CDR3 protein: CASSLMGTGTDTQYF
CDR3 DNA: TGTGCCAGCAGTTTGATGGGGACCGGTACAGATACGCAGTATTTT

V gene: TRBV7-2
J gene: TRBJ1-4
clone size: NA
D gene: NA
CDR3 protein: CASSLDKSYNEKLFF
CDR3 DNA: TGTGCCAGCAGCTTAGATAAGAGTTATAATGAAAAACTGTTTTTT

V gene: TRBV29-1
J gene: TRBJ2-3
clone size: NA
D gene: NA
CDR3 protein: CSVTQLTDTQYF
CDR3 DNA: TGCAGCGTTACGCAGCTCACAGATACGCAGTATTTT

V gene: TRBV9
J gene: TRBJ1-4
clone size: NA
D gene: TRBD1
CDR3 protein: CASSVTVGTGAEKLFF
CDR3 DNA: TGTGCCAGCAGCGTAACTGTCGGGACAGGTGCTGAAAAACTGTTTTTT

V gene: TRBV6-5
J gene: TRBJ1-1
clone size: NA
D gene: NA
CDR3 protein: CASSPDRWTEAFF
CDR3 DNA: TGTGCCAGCAGCCCGGACCGGTGGACTGAAGCTTTCTTT

V gene: TRBV29-1
J gene: TRBJ2-2
clone size: few
D gene: TRBD2
CDR3 protein: CSVRTSGASNTGELFF
CDR3 DNA: TGCAGCGTTCGGACTAGCGGGGCATCGAACACCGGGGAGCTGTTTTTT

V gene: TRBV25-1
J gene: TRBJ2-1
clone size: few
D gene: NA
CDR3 protein: CASSETAGVSYNEQFF
CDR3 DNA: TGTGCCAGCAGTGAAACCGCTGGAGTCTCCTACAATGAGCAGTTCTTC

V gene: TRBV2
J gene: TRBJ2-7
clone size: NA
D gene: TRBD1
CDR3 protein: CASSEAPQGQGFYEQYF
CDR3 DNA: TGTGCCAGCAGTGAAGCGCCACAGGGACAGGGGTTCTACGAGCAGTACTTC

V gene: TRBV5-1
J gene: TRBJ2-5
clone size: few
D gene: NA
CDR3 protein: CASSPTGLFSQETQYF
CDR3 DNA: TGCGCCAGCAGCCCGACGGGACTCTTTTCGCAAGAGACCCAGTACTTC

V gene: TRBV7-2
J gene: TRBJ2-3
clone size: few
D gene: NA
CDR3 protein: CASSRGNTDTQYF
CDR3 DNA: TGTGCCAGCTCCAGGGGTAACACAGATACGCAGTATTTT

V gene: TRBV29-1
J gene: TRBJ1-4
clone size: many
D gene: NA
CDR3 protein: CSVEVGSLNEKLFF
CDR3 DNA: TGCAGCGTTGAGGTCGGCTCCCTTAATGAAAAACTGTTTTTT

V gene: TRBV3-1
J gene: TRBJ2-7
clone size: NA
D gene: NA
CDR3 protein: CASSRTSVDYEQYF
CDR3 DNA: TGTGCCAGCAGCCGGACCAGCGTTGACTACGAGCAGTACTTC

V gene: TRBV5-6
J gene: TRBJ2-2
clone size: NA
D gene: TRBD1
CDR3 protein: CASNRGHTNTGELFF
CDR3 DNA: TGTGCCAGCAACAGGGGACACACGAACACCGGGGAGCTGTTTTTT

V gene: TRBV5-1
J gene: TRBJ2-5
clone size: NA
D gene: NA
CDR3 protein: CASSTDIRETQYF
CDR3 DNA: TGCGCCAGCAGCACGGACATACGCGAGACCCAGTACTTC

V gene: TRBV3-1
J gene: TRBJ2-1
clone size: NA
D gene: NA
CDR3 protein: CASSLIMGNEQFF
CDR3 DNA: TGTGCCAGCAGCCTCATAATGGGGAATGAGCAGTTCTTC

V gene: TRBV5-1
J gene: TRBJ1-2
clone size: few
D gene: NA
CDR3 protein: CASSFASEDYGYTF
CDR3 DNA: TGCGCCAGCAGCTTCGCCTCGGAAGACTATGGCTACACCTTC

V gene: TRBV6-5
J gene: TRBJ2-7
clone size: few
D gene: NA
CDR3 protein: CASSSPALSDEQYF
CDR3 DNA: TGTGCCAGCAGTTCTCCGGCCCTTTCTGACGAGCAGTACTTC

V gene: TRBV4-2
J gene: TRBJ1-2
clone size: few
D gene: NA
CDR3 protein: CASSRGHTDSNYGYTF
CDR3 DNA: TGTGCCAGCAGCCGAGGTCACACAGACTCTAACTATGGCTACACCTTC

V gene: TRBV7-8
J gene: TRBJ2-5
clone size: NA
D gene: NA
CDR3 protein: CASSKQGIVETQYF
CDR3 DNA: TGTGCCAGCAGCAAACAGGGTATAGTAGAGACCCAGTACTTC

V gene: TRBV12-3/TRBV12-4
J gene: TRBJ1-1
clone size: few
D gene: TRBD1
CDR3 protein: CASSPGQVNTEAFF
CDR3 DNA: TGTGCCAGCAGTCCCGGACAGGTGAACACTGAAGCTTTCTTT